Detailed here is one T cell receptor (beta chain). As yet, its antigen is unknown. V was cut by 5 bases and J by 2 bases, with 9 bases left in between. The CDR3 covers 13 residues. Looked up from germline, CDR1 is LNHDA and CDR2 is SQIVND (reference sequence). This sample is part of a study of cytomegalovirus exposure and HLA in healthy donors. Study findings and constraints: Sequencing artifact likely explains a cluster of highly shared sequence variants.

With 60 Vbeta and 13 Jbeta primers, the PCR was carried out. Sequencing used immunoSEQ multiplex PCR; TCRdb keeps in-frame clones, though not all of them. The sample lists under 110,000 clones, 70% to 85% occurring once. The receptor comes from a boy younger than 18 in good health and CMV-seronegative. The V and J genes are TRBV19 and TRBJ1-2; D remains ambiguous. The sample taken for sequencing was PBMCs. The CDR3 reads CASSQLFNYGYTF. The CDR3 nucleotides read TGTGCCAGTAGTCAGTTATTCAACTATGGCTACACCTTC.